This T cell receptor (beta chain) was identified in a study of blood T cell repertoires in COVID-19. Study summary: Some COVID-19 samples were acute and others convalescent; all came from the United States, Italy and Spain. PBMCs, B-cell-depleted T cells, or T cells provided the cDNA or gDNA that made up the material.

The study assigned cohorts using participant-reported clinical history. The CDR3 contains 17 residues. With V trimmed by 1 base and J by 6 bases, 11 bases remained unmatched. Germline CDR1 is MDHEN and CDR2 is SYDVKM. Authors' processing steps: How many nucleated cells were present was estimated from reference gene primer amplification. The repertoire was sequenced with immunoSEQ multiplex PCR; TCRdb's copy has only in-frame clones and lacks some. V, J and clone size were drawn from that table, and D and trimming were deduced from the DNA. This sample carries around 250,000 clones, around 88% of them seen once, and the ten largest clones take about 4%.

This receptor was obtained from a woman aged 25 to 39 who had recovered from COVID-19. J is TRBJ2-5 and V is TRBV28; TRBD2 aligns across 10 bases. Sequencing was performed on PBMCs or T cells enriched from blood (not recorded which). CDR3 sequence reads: CASSLSSGRAYGKTQYF. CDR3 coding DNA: TGTGCCAGCAGTTTATCCAGCGGGAGGGCCTATGGAAAGACCCAGTACTTC.